A selection of T cell receptor beta chains follows, all from one sample in a study of shared clonotypes between healthy human individuals. Produced via immunoSEQ multiplex PCR; TCRdb's table is partial and in-frame only. The data hold about 1 million clones, with roughly 75% observed a single time. The sequenced sample consisted of memory CD4+ T cells sorted from blood. These receptors originate from a man younger than 35 in good health. The CDR3 runs from the conserved cysteine through the conserved F or W. D genes are given only for firm matches. The size field is filled for only some rows; it gives once, few, many or a size class.

clone_size j_call v_call d_call cdr3_nt cdr3_aa
once TRBJ2-7 TRBV11-2 . TGTGCCAGCAGCTTATCACAGGGCCCGACCTACGAGCAGTACTTC CASSLSQGPTYEQYF
few TRBJ2-2 TRBV21-1 . TGTGCCAGCAGCAAATTGGGATTATGGCTAGCGGGGGGTTCGAACACCGGGGAGCTGTTTTTT CASSKLGLWLAGGSNTGELFF
few TRBJ1-5 TRBV19 . TGTGCCAGTAGTAGAGATAGCAATCAGCCCCAGCATTTT CASSRDSNQPQHF
. TRBJ2-5 TRBV25-1 . TGTGCCAGCAGTGAGGGACTTTACGATCAAGAGACCCAGTACTTC CASSEGLYDQETQYF
. TRBJ1-3 TRBV5-1 . TGCGCCAGCAGTCCCGACTCCGCGGGAAACACCATATATTTT CASSPDSAGNTIYF
. TRBJ1-2 TRBV5-1 . TGCGCCAGCAGCTTGGACGCCAACTATGGCTACACCTTC CASSLDANYGYTF
once TRBJ2-1 TRBV29-1 . TGCAGCGCTATGACTGGCAGCTTCAATGAGCAGTTCTTC CSAMTGSFNEQFF
once TRBJ2-7 TRBV6-6 . TGTGCCAGCAGTACCCGGACAATTTACGAGCAGTACTTC CASSTRTIYEQYF
. TRBJ1-2 TRBV9 TRBD1 TGTGCCAGCAGCGTAGAACAGGGGTATGGCTACACCTTC CASSVEQGYGYTF
once TRBJ2-7 TRBV2 . TGTGCCAGCAGCGGGGGCTCAGAGAGGAGCGAGCAGTACTTC CASSGGSERSEQYF
. TRBJ2-2 TRBV6-6 . TGTGCCAGCAGTAGACAGTCCGGGGAGCTGTTTTTT CASSRQSGELFF
. TRBJ2-1 TRBV11-3 . TGTGCCAGCAGCCAAAATATAGGCACTGGGTGGCAGTTCTTC CASSQNIGTGWQFF
. TRBJ2-5 TRBV29-1 TRBD1 TGCAGCGTTTGGACAGGGGCCCAAGAGACCCAGTACTTC CSVWTGAQETQYF
once TRBJ2-6 TRBV18 . TGTGCCAGCTCCCCAAGGCAACAGGGAATCTCTGGGGCCAACGTCCTGACTTTC CASSPRQQGISGANVLTF
. TRBJ1-2 TRBV6-5 . TGTGCCAGCAGTCCCCGCGGGGGAGGCTACACCTTC CASSPRGGGYTF
once TRBJ2-7 TRBV5-6 . TGTGCCAGCAGCTTGGCCCAGGAGACTTACGAGCAGTACTTC CASSLAQETYEQYF
few TRBJ2-1 TRBV18 . TGTGCCAGCTCACCAGGGGCCCCCTACAATGAGCAGTTCTTC CASSPGAPYNEQFF